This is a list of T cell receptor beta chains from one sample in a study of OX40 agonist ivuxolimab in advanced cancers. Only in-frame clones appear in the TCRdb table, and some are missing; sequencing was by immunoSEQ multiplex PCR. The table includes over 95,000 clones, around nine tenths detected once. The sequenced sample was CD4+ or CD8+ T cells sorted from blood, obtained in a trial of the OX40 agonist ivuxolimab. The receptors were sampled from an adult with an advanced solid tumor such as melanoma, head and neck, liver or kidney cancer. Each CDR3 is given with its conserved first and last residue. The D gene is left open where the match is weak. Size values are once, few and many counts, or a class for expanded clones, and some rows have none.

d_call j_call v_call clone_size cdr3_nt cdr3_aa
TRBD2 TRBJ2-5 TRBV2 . TGTGCCAGCAGTGGACTAGCGATGGAGACCCAGTACTTC CASSGLAMETQYF
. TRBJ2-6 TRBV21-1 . TGTGCCAGCAGCACCTCCGGGAAATCTGGGGCCAACGTCCTGACTTTC CASSTSGKSGANVLTF
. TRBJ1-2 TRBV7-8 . TGTGCCAGCAGCTTTGACGTGCCCACTCGGGGCTACACCTTC CASSFDVPTRGYTF
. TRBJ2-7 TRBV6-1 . TGTGCCAGCAGTGAATACGGCGAGCAGTACTTC CASSEYGEQYF
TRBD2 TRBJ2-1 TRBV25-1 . TGTGCCAGCAGTGATAGCGGGGGGCACAATGAGCAGTTCTTC CASSDSGGHNEQFF
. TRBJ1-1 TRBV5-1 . TGCGCCAGCAGCTTGGGCGGTTCCCCTGAAGCTTTCTTT CASSLGGSPEAFF
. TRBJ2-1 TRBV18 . TGTGCCAGCTCACCTACTTTGGGCTCCTACAATGAGCAGTTCTTC CASSPTLGSYNEQFF
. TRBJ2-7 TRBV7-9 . TGTGCCAGCAGCTTATCCCTGGGTGAGCAGTACTTC CASSLSLGEQYF
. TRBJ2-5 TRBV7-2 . TGTGCCAGCAGCTTAGGCTGGGGACAAATAGAGACCCAGTACTTC CASSLGWGQIETQYF
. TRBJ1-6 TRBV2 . TGTGCCAGTGAGTGGGAGGGGCTTAATTCACCCCTCCACTTT CASEWEGLNSPLHF
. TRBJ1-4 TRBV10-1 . TGCGCCAGCAGTGAGCCCGGGAATCGAGGTGGCGAAAAACTGTTTTTT CASSEPGNRGGEKLFF
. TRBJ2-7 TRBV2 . TGTGCCAGCAGCGACCCGGGCACCTACGAGCAGTACTTC CASSDPGTYEQYF
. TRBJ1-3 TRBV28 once TGTGCCAGCAGTTCAGGGTTCGCTGGAAACACCATATATTTT CASSSGFAGNTIYF
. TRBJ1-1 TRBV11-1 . TGTGCCAGCAGCTTAGTTCAGGGGAGCACTGAAGCTTTCTTT CASSLVQGSTEAFF
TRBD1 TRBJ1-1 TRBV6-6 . TGTGCCAGCAGTCCCCTCGGACAGGGATGGAACACTGAAGCTTTCTTT CASSPLGQGWNTEAFF
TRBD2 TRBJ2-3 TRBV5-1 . TGCGCCAGCAAGCTTTCTAGCGGGGGTGGAAGCACAGATACGCAGTATTTT CASKLSSGGGSTDTQYF
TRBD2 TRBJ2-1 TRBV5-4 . TGTGCCAGCAGCTCGGGGACTAGCGGGGGGGCACGAAATGAGCAGTTCTTC CASSSGTSGGARNEQFF
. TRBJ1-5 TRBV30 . TGTGCCTGGAGTGTGCCAGGTACAGGTAATCAGCCCCAGCATTTT CAWSVPGTGNQPQHF
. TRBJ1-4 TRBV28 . TGTGCCAGCACCCCGTATGTGGGTAATGAAAAACTGTTTTTT CASTPYVGNEKLFF
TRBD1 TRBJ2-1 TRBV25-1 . TGTGCCAGCAGTGATGAGGGTAGGACAGGGGGGGACAATGAGCAGTTCTTC CASSDEGRTGGDNEQFF
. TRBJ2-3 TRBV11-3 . TGTGCCAGCAGCCCTATAGGGCCCGCAGATACGCAGTATTTT CASSPIGPADTQYF
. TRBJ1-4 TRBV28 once TGTGCCAGCAGTCCGCAGAGGGCGGGTGAAAAACTGTTTTTT CASSPQRAGEKLFF
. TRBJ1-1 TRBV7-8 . TGTGCCAGCAGCAGTCTAGGGGGTGTCACTGAAGCTTTCTTT CASSSLGGVTEAFF
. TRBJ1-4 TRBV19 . TGTGCCAGTAGGACTGATTATAATGAAAAACTGTTTTTT CASRTDYNEKLFF
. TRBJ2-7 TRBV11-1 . TGTGCCAGCAGCGATCTGGGGGAGCAGTACTTC CASSDLGEQYF
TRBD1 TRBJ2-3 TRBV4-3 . TGCGCCAGCAGCAGGGACAGGGGATTCGAAGATACGCAGTATTTT CASSRDRGFEDTQYF
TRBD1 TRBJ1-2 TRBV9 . TGTGCCAGCAGCGTAGCTACAGGGGGCGCAAGCTATGGCTACACCTTC CASSVATGGASYGYTF
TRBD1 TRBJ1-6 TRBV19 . TGTGCCAGTACGGGACAGGGGGCAAATAATTCACCCCTCCACTTT CASTGQGANNSPLHF
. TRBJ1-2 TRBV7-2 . TGTGCCAGCAGCTTCCGGGACACTTCCCGCAATGGCTACACCTTC CASSFRDTSRNGYTF
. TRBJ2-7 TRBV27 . TGTGCCAGCAGTTCCGGTCGGGGGGCCCAAATCTACGAGCAGTACTTC CASSSGRGAQIYEQYF
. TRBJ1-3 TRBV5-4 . TGTGCCAGCAGCTTAGGCGGAACCCCTGGAAACACCATATATTTT CASSLGGTPGNTIYF
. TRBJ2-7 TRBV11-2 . TGTGCCAGCAGCTCCGACAGATACTACGAGCAGTACTTC CASSSDRYYEQYF
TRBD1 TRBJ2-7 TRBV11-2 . TGTGCCAGCAGCCCAGGACAGGGCCTCTCCTACGAGCAGTACTTC CASSPGQGLSYEQYF
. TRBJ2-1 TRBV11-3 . TGTGCCAGCAGCTCAGTGGGGATGTCAGGAAACAATGAGCAGTTCTTC CASSSVGMSGNNEQFF
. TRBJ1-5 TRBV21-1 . TGTGCCAGCAGCGAGGCCGACAGGGGGGAATTGAGCAATCAGCCCCAGCATTTT CASSEADRGELSNQPQHF
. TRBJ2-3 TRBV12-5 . TGTGCTAGTGGTTTCGGTGATACGCAGTATTTT CASGFGDTQYF